This section outlines one T cell receptor (beta chain) sequence together with its context. CDR3 length: 14 residues. CDR1 and CDR2 from the germline V gene are SGHDT and YYEEEE. Between the trimmed V and J ends, which lost 4 bases and 5 bases, there was a span of 12 bases. TCRdb's table, derived via immunoSEQ multiplex PCR, lists solely in-frame clones and lacks some. The table shows 640,000 or so clones, with more than 75% occurring only once. The data belong to a study of shared T cell receptors in the human thymus. These same data were also listed under a study on human thymus T cells.

This TCR was sampled from a boy less than two years old with a congenital heart defect. What was sequenced was thymocytes. This sequence joins TRBV5-6 and TRBJ1-4, with TRBD1 as a possible D gene (5 bases). In nucleotides, the CDR3 is TGTGCCAGCAGCCGGAGACGGGGGAATGAAAAACTGTTTTTT. Residues: CASSRRRGNEKLFF. The whole variable domain, filled in from reference TRBV5-6 and TRBJ1-4, reads DAGVTQSPTHLIKTRGQQVTLRCSPKSGHDTVSWYQQALGQGPQFIFQYYEEEERQRGNFPDRFSGHQFPNYSSELNVNALLLGDSALYLCASSRRRGNEKLFFGSGTQLSVL.